These 23 T cell receptor beta chains came from one sample sequenced in a study of shared clonotypes between healthy human individuals. Profiled with immunoSEQ multiplex PCR; TCRdb holds only in-frame clones, not every one. This table has about 2.3 million clones, 92% appearing once. The source material was naive CD4+ T cells from PBMCs. Subset given: CD45RA+ positively selected. The receptor set was obtained from a young man in good health. Some clones in this sample may be carry-over from other donors' samples.

V gene TRBV2 combines with J gene TRBJ1-5; TRBD1 is a possible D gene (6 bases). Trimming stripped 6 bases from V and 6 bases from J, with 27 bases between. CDR1 SNHLY and CDR2 FYNNEI come from the germline V gene. The CDR3 runs 18 residues. In nucleotides, the CDR3 is TGTGCCAGCAGCGCGCGCCGATCGGGGGCTTTAGTGTTTCAGCCCCAGCATTTT. Translated, it gives CASSARRSGALVFQPQHF.

The genes are TRBV9 and TRBJ2-5; 9 nucleotides agree with TRBD2. Germline V gene lookup returns CDR1 SGDLS and CDR2 YYNGEE. V gave up 4 bases and J gave up 3 bases; unmatched junction bases: 7. This CDR3 has 15 amino acids. The CDR3 is CASSPGRLAEETQYF. The DNA of the CDR3 is TGTGCCAGCAGCCCCGGTAGACTAGCGGAAGAGACCCAGTACTTC.

This clone was detected a few times. The chain couples TRBV28 to TRBJ2-7; D unresolved. CDR3 length: 11 amino acids. Trimming pared 11 bases from V and 4 bases from J, leaving 12 bases between. Looked up from germline, CDR1 is MDHEN and CDR2 is SYDVKM. CDR3: CAAASLYEQYF. Written as DNA, the CDR3 is TGTGCCGCGGCTAGTCTGTACGAGCAGTACTTC.

This chain links TRBV30 with TRBJ1-1; TRBD1 might be the D (5 bases). V lost 0 bases, J lost 6 bases, and 11 bases lay in between. The CDR3 has 13 amino acids. Germline V gene sequence: CDR1 GTSNPN, CDR2 SVGIG (reference sequence). The CDR3 here is CAWSVEQEAEAFF. CDR3 in DNA: TGTGCCTGGAGTGTTGAACAGGAAGCTGAAGCTTTCTTT.

V is TRBV6-5 and J is TRBJ2-2; possible D gene TRBD2, 6 bases. The CDR3 is 14 residues long. Between the trimmed V and J ends, which lost 6 bases and 9 bases, there was a span of 17 bases. CDR1 and CDR2 from the germline V gene are MNHEY and SVGAGI. The CDR3 sequence: CASSRPRGKRELFF. CDR3 bases: TGTGCCAGCAGCCGCCCCCGGGGGAAGAGGGAGCTGTTTTTT.

The chain has TRBV15 and TRBJ2-5, with D possibly TRBD2 on 6 matching bases. Germline CDR1 LNHNV, CDR2 YYDKDF (reference sequence). The CDR3 is made up of 17 amino acids. The germline V and J ends were trimmed by 0 bases and 6 bases, with 20 bases remaining between them. The CDR3 bases are TGTGCCACCAGCAGAGATCTCGCTAGCGTTACACTGAAGACCCAGTACTTC. Translating it yields CATSRDLASVTLKTQYF.

This chain links TRBV5-1 with TRBJ1-1; TRBD1 matches 7 bases. The CDR3 length is 15 residues. V was pared by 3 bases and J by 6 bases, with 11 bases of the junction left unmatched. Germline V lookup: CDR1 SGHRS, CDR2 YFSETQ. Written as DNA, the CDR3 is TGCGCCAGCAGCTGGGACGACAGGGTAGGTGCTGAAGCTTTCTTT. It codes for CASSWDDRVGAEAFF. Full variable domain (remainder filled in from reference TRBV5-1 and TRBJ1-1): KAGVTQTPRYLIKTRGQQVTLSCSPISGHRSVSWYQQTPGQGLQFLFEYFSETQRNKGNFPGRFSGRQFSNSRSEMNVSTLELGDSALYLCASSWDDRVGAEAFFGQGTRLTVV.

This chain uses TRBV27 with TRBJ2-2, with TRBD2 identical over 12 bases. There are 16 residues in the CDR3. Germline CDR1 and CDR2: MNHEY and SMNVEV (reference sequence). With 4 bases clipped from V and 7 bases from J, the junction kept 7 bases outside the gene matches. CDR3 sequence (DNA): TGTGCCAGCAGTTACCGACTAGCGGGAGCCGTCGGGGAGCTGTTTTTT. It yields the protein CASSYRLAGAVGELFF.

The DNA of the CDR3 is TGTGCCATCAGTAGACAGGGGGCGGGTACTGAAGCTTTCTTT. As protein: CAISRQGAGTEAFF. This sequence joins TRBV10-3 and TRBJ1-1, with TRBD1 matching over 10 bases. Germline CDR1 reads ENHRY; CDR2 reads SYGVKD. Trimming cost V 5 bases and J 5 bases; bases outside gene matches: 5. CDR3 length: 14 residues.

This clone occurred once. The same CDR3 is also encoded by other DNA sequences in this sample. The gene calls are TRBV6-4 and TRBJ1-2; D perhaps matches TRBD1 (5 bases). V gave up 0 bases and J gave up 4 bases, with 6 bases separating them. The CDR3 spans 13 residues. Germline V lookup: CDR1 MRHNA, CDR2 SNTAGT. CDR3: CASSDSGGYGYTF. CDR3 in DNA: TGTGCCAGCAGTGACTCGGGGGGCTATGGCTACACCTTC.

The rearrangement joins TRBV7-9 to TRBJ1-1; 9 nucleotides agree with TRBD1. Trimming took 2 bases from V and 0 from J; bases not matched to a gene: 7. The CDR3 has 17 amino acids. CDR1 is SEHNR and CDR2 is FQNEAQ in the germline V gene (reference sequence). The CDR3, as DNA: TGTGCCAGCAGCTTATCCCGGACAGGGGCCGTGAACACTGAAGCTTTCTTT. Amino acid sequence: CASSLSRTGAVNTEAFF.

V and J are TRBV7-3 and TRBJ2-7; TRBD1 matches at 9 bases. Germline values: CDR1 SGHTA, CDR2 FQGTGA. V lost 3 bases, J lost 4 bases, and 10 bases stayed unmatched. The CDR3 sequence is 16 residues long. The CDR3 spells CASSFVGTGITYEQYF. The CDR3 DNA sequence: TGTGCCAGCAGCTTCGTCGGGACAGGGATTACTTACGAGCAGTACTTC.

This sequence joins TRBV2 and TRBJ2-5; no clear D. This CDR3 contains 14 residues. Germline CDR1 SNHLY, CDR2 FYNNEI. V was pared by 2 bases and J by 5 bases, with 12 bases between. The CDR3 is CASSEFVNSETQYF. CDR3 sequence (DNA): TGTGCCAGCAGTGAATTCGTTAACTCGGAGACCCAGTACTTC.

CDR3 DNA sequence: TGTGCCAGCAGCTTGGCGAAGGGGGGGGCCTATGGCTACACCTTC. Protein product: CASSLAKGGAYGYTF. The V gene is TRBV5-4, the J gene TRBJ1-2; a weak D match, TRBD1 (6 bases). The length of the CDR3 is 15 residues. Trimming removed 0 bases from V and 4 bases from J, with 13 bases in between. From germline, CDR1 is SGHNT and CDR2 YYREEE (reference sequence).

In regard to this clone: Other DNA sequences in the sample encode the same CDR3. The genes are TRBV18 and TRBJ2-7; unclear D gene. The CDR3 covers 13 residues. Trimming removed 2 bases from V and 0 bases from J, with 5 bases in between. Germline assignment: CDR1 KGHSH and CDR2 LQKENI. CDR3 amino acids: CASSPSSSYEQYF. CDR3 bases: TGTGCCAGCTCACCAAGTAGCTCCTACGAGCAGTACTTC.

This sequence joins TRBV11-3 and TRBJ2-3; TRBD2 matches 10 bases. The CDR3 has 16 amino acids. The germline CDR1 and CDR2 sequences are SGHNT and YENEEA. V dropped 5 bases and J dropped 6; count of bases not matched to a gene: 11. CDR3 sequence reads: CASSPGLAVSWDTQYF. The DNA for the CDR3 is TGTGCCAGCAGCCCCGGACTAGCGGTCTCTTGGGATACGCAGTATTTT.

The rearrangement uses TRBV27 and TRBJ2-7; 7 bases are shared with TRBD1. This CDR3 contains 14 residues. CDR1 is MNHEY, CDR2 SMNVEV, per germline (reference sequence). V was clipped by 1 base and J by 4 bases; unmatched bases: 4. The DNA for the CDR3 is TGTGCCAGCAGTTTATGGGGACAGAGATACGAGCAGTACTTC. This encodes CASSLWGQRYEQYF.

The chain carries TRBV25-1 and TRBJ2-3; a weak D match, TRBD2 (5 bases). Trimming removed 2 bases from V and 3 bases from J, with 12 bases in between. Looked up from germline, CDR1 is MGHDK and CDR2 is SYGVNS. CDR3 length: 15 residues. The DNA of the CDR3 is TGTGCCAGCAGTGAACGAGAGGGCCGTACAGATACGCAGTATTTT. Encoded protein: CASSEREGRTDTQYF.

The rearrangement links TRBV6-6 to TRBJ1-1, with 9 bases lining up with TRBD1. Germline V gene sequence: CDR1 MNHNY, CDR2 SVGAGI (reference sequence). The CDR3 contains 15 residues. The junction had 7 bases not matched to a gene; V was cut back by 3 bases and J by 5 bases. Written as DNA, the CDR3 is TGTGCCAGCAGTTATCAACAGGGGGCGAGGACTGAAGCTTTCTTT. Translation: CASSYQQGARTEAFF.

The chain has TRBV7-3 and TRBJ2-5; possibly TRBD2 for D (6 bases). The germline V and J ends were trimmed by 5 bases and 6 bases, with 19 bases remaining between them. The germline gives CDR1 SGHTA, CDR2 FQGTGA. CDR3 length: 15 amino acids. The CDR3 here is CASSLLGGGQKTQYF. The CDR3 DNA sequence: TGTGCCAGCAGCCTCCTGGGCGGAGGGCAGAAGACCCAGTACTTC.

A remark on this clone: The sample holds other DNA sequences that translate to the same CDR3. The chain uses TRBV7-7 and TRBJ2-1, with a possible D match to TRBD2 (5 bases). Trimming removed 1 base from V and 7 bases from J, with 8 bases in between. Germline CDR1 reads SSHAT; CDR2 reads FNYEAQ (reference sequence). This CDR3 is built from 13 residues. The CDR3 DNA follows: TGTGCCAGCAGCTTAGATCGAGGGAATGAGCAGTTCTTC. Translated: CASSLDRGNEQFF.

V is TRBV4-3 and J is TRBJ2-7, with 7 bases matching TRBD1. This CDR3 region has 16 residues. The J segment lost 4 bases and the V segment lost 0 bases, leaving 9 bases of the junction unmatched. In germline, CDR1 is LGHNA, CDR2 YSLEER. The chain's CDR3 is CASSQDQGQGVYEQYF. In DNA form, the CDR3 reads TGCGCCAGCAGCCAAGATCAAGGCCAGGGGGTGTACGAGCAGTACTTC.

The chain combines TRBV30 with TRBJ2-5, with D perhaps TRBD1 (6 bases). This CDR3 has 14 amino acids. CDR1 GTSNPN and CDR2 SVGIG come from the germline V gene (reference sequence). The V and J ends lost 0 bases and 5 bases respectively, with 13 bases between them. The CDR3 region has the DNA TGTGCCTGGAGTGTAGGGACATCTGGGGAGACCCAGTACTTC. Translating gives CAWSVGTSGETQYF.